This paragraph reports one T cell receptor beta chain. Germline V gene data show CDR1 as LNHDA and CDR2 as SQIVND (reference sequence). V shed 4 bases, J shed 4 bases, and the junction held 5 bases outside the gene matches. CDR3 length: 14 residues. These data belong to a study of cytomegalovirus exposure and HLA in healthy donors. PCR amplification relied on 60 Vbeta primers (plus 13 Jbeta primers). Method: immunoSEQ multiplex PCR; TCRdb's copy keeps in-frame clones and lacks some. The sample lists 100,000 to 150,000 clones; 80% were seen once. The TCR comes from a man aged 30 to 39 in good health and CMV-seropositive. The J gene is TRBJ1-1, the V gene TRBV19; 8 bases fit TRBD1. Sequenced input: PBMCs. The chain's CDR3 is CASSSRQGFTEAFF. The CDR3 coding sequence is TGTGCCAGTAGTAGTAGACAGGGGTTCACTGAAGCTTTCTTT.